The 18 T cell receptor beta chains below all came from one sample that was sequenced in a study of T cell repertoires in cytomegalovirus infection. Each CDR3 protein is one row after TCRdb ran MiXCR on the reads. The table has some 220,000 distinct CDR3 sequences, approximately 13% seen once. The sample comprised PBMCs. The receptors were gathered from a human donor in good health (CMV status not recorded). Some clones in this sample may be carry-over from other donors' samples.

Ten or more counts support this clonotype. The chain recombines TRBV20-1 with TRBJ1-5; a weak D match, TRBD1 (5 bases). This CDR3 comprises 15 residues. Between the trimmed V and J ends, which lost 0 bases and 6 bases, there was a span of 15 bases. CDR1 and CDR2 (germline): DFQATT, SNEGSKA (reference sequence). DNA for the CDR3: TGCAGTGCTAGAGACCCCGTGGGGGGGGGTCAGCCCCAGCATTTT. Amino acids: CSARDPVGGGQPQHF.

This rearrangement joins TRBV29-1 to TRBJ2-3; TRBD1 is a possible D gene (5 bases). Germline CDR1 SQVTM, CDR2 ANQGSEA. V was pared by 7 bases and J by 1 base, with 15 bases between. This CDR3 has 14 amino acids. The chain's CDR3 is CSGQLRVRTDTQYF. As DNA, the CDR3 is TGCAGCGGACAGCTTAGGGTTCGCACAGATACGCAGTATTTT.

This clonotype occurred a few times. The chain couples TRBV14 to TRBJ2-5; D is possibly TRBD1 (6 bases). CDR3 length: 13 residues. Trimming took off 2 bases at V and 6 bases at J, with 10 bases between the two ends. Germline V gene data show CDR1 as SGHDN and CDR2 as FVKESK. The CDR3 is CASSQTGWKTQYF. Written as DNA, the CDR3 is TGTGCCAGCAGCCAAACAGGGTGGAAGACCCAGTACTTC.

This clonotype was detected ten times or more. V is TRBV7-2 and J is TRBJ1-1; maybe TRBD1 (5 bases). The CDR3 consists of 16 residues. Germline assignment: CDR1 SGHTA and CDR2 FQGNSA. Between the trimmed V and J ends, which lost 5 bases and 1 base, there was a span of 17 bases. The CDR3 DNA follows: TGTGCCAGCAGCCCACATCCCCGGGGGACGAACACTGAAGCTTTCTTT. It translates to CASSPHPRGTNTEAFF.

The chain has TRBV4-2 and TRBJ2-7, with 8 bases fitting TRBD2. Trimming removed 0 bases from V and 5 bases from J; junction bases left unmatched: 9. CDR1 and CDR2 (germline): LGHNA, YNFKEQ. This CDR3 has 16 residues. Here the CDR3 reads CASSQDAGLAYDEQYF. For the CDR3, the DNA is TGTGCCAGCAGCCAAGATGCCGGACTAGCTTACGACGAGCAGTACTTC.

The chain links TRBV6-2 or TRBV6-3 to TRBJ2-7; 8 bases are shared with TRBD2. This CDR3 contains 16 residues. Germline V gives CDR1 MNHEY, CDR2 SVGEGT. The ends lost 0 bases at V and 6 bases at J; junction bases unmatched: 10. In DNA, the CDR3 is TGTGCCAGCAGTTACTCGGGTATAGCGGGATTACGCGAGCAGTACTTC. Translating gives CASSYSGIAGLREQYF.

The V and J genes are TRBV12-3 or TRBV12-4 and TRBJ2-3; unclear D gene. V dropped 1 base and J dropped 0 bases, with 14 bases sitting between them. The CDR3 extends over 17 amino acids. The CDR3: CASSLGFPQYSTDTQYF. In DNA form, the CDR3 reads TGTGCCAGCAGTTTAGGCTTCCCCCAGTACAGCACAGATACGCAGTATTTT.

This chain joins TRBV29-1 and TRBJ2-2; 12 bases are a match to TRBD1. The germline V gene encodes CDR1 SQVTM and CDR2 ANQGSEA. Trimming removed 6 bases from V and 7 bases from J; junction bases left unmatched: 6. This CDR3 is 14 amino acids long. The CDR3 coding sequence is TGCAGCGTGGGACAGGGGGCAAGGGTCGGGGAGCTGTTTTTT. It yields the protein CSVGQGARVGELFF.

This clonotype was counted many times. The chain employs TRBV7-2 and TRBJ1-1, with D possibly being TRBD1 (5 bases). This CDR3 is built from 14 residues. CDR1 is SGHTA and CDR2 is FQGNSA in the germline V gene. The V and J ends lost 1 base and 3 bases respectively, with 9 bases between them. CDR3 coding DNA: TGTGCCAGCAGCTTAGTCGGGGGGGACACTGAAGCTTTCTTT. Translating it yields CASSLVGGDTEAFF. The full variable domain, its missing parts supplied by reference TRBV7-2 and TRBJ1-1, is GAGVSQSPSNKVTEKGKDVELRCDPISGHTALYWYRQSLGQGLEFLIYFQGNSAPDKSGLPSDRFSAERTGGSVSTLTIQRTQQEDSAVYLCASSLVGGDTEAFFGQGTRLTVV.

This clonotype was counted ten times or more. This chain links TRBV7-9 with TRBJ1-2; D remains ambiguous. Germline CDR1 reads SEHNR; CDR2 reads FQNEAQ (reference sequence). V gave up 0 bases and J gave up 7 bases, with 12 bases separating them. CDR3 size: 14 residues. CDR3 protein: CASSLAETSGGYTF. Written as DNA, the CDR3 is TGTGCCAGCAGCTTAGCGGAGACGTCCGGTGGCTACACCTTC.

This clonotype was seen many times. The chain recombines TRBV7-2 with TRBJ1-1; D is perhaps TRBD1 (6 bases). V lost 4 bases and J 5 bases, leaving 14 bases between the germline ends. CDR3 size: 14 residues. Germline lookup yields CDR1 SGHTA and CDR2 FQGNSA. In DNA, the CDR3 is TGTGCCAGCAGCTATAACAGGGCGGGGACTGAAGCTTTCTTT. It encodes CASSYNRAGTEAFF.

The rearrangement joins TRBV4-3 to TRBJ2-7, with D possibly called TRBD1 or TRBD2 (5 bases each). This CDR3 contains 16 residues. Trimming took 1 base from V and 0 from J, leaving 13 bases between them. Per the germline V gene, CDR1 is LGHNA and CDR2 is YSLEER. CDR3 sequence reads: CASSQAPGPSSYEQYF. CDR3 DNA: TGCGCCAGCAGCCAAGCTCCGGGACCGAGCTCCTACGAGCAGTACTTC.

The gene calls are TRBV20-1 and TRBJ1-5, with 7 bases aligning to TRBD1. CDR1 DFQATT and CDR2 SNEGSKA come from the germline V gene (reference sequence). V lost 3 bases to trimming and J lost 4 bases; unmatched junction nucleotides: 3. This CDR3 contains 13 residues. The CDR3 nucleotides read TGCAGTGCTAGGACAGGGCGAAATCAGCCCCAGCATTTT. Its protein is CSARTGRNQPQHF.

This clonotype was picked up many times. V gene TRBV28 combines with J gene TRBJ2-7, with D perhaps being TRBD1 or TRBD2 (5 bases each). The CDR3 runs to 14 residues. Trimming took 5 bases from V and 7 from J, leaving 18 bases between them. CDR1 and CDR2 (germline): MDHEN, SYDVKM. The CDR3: CASSGGPILGEQYF. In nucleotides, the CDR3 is TGTGCCAGCAGTGGGGGACCGATCTTGGGGGAGCAGTACTTC. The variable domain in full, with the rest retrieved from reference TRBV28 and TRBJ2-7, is DVKVTQSSRYLVKRTGEKVFLECVQDMDHENMFWYRQDPGLGLRLIYFSYDVKMKEKGDIPEGYSVSREKKERFSLILESASTNQTSMYLCASSGGPILGEQYFGPGTRLTVT.

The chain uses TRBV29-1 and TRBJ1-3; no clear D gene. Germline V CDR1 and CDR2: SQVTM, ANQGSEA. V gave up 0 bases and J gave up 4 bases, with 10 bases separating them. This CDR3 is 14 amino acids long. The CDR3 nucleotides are TGCAGCGTTGAAGATGTCGGCAGAGGAAACACCATATATTTT. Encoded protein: CSVEDVGRGNTIYF.

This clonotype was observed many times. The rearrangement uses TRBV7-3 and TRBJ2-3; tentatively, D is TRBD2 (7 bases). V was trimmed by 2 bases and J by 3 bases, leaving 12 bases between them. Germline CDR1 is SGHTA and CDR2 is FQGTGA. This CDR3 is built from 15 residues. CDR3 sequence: CASSLWGGGTDTQYF. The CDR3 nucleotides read TGTGCCAGCAGCTTATGGGGAGGGGGGACAGATACGCAGTATTTT.

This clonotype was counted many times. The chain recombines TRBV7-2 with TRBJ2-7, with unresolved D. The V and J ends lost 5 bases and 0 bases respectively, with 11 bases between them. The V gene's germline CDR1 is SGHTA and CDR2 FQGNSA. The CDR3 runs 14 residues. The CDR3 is CASSPLSSSYEQYF. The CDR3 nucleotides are TGTGCCAGCAGCCCGCTCTCGAGCTCCTACGAGCAGTACTTC. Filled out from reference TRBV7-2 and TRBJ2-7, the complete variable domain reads GAGVSQSPSNKVTEKGKDVELRCDPISGHTALYWYRQSLGQGLEFLIYFQGNSAPDKSGLPSDRFSAERTGGSVSTLTIQRTQQEDSAVYLCASSPLSSSYEQYFGPGTRLTVT.

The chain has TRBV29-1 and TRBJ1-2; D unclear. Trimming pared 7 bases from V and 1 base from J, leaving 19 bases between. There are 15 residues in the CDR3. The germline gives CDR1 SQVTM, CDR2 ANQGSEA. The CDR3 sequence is CSATAPMGLNYGYTF. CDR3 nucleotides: TGCAGCGCCACCGCCCCGATGGGCCTTAACTATGGCTACACCTTC. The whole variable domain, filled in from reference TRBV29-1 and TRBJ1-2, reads SAVISQKPSRDICQRGTSLTIQCQVDSQVTMMFWYRQQPGQSLTLIATANQGSEATYESGFVIDKFPISRPNLTFSTLTVSNMSPEDSSIYLCSATAPMGLNYGYTFGSGTRLTVV.